The 14 T cell receptor beta chains presented below share a single source sample, sequenced in a study of blood T cell repertoires in COVID-19. Sequenced by immunoSEQ multiplex PCR; TCRdb stores in-frame clones only, minus some. Found here are 150,000 or so clones, around 90% of them singletons; the top ten hold more than 5%. Material: peripheral blood. These receptors were collected from a human donor in a cohort sampled during active COVID-19.

The genes are TRBV28 and TRBJ1-1; the match to TRBD1 covers 11 bases. Germline loops: CDR1 MDHEN, CDR2 SYDVKM. The CDR3 runs to 16 residues. Trimming removed 7 bases from V and 6 bases from J; junction bases left unmatched: 13. This CDR3 reads CASNDPGTGGIAEAFF. In DNA, the CDR3 is TGTGCCAGCAACGACCCCGGGACAGGGGGTATAGCTGAAGCTTTCTTT.

The V call is TRBV14, the J call TRBJ2-2; possible D gene TRBD2, 6 bases. Trimming shortened V by 0 bases and J by 5 bases, and 13 bases separated the two germline ends. The CDR3 loop spans 16 amino acids. Germline V gene lookup returns CDR1 SGHDN and CDR2 FVKESK. The DNA for the CDR3 is TGTGCCAGCAGCCAAGAGACCGGGACTTATACCGGGGAGCTGTTTTTT. This translates into CASSQETGTYTGELFF.

The chain uses TRBV24-1 and TRBJ2-7, with no clear D. Germline CDR1 is KGHDR and CDR2 is SFDVKD. CDR3 length equals 13 residues. V dropped 10 bases and J dropped 1 base, with 13 bases sitting between them. DNA for the CDR3: TGTGCCACTGGTACCGGCGGATCCTACGAGCAGTACTTC. Translated, it gives CATGTGGSYEQYF.

The chain couples TRBV6-5 to TRBJ2-7; TRBD1 is a possible D gene (8 bases). This CDR3 contains 14 residues. Germline loops: CDR1 MNHEY, CDR2 SVGAGI. V was clipped by 6 bases and J by 7 bases, with 19 bases between them. The CDR3, as DNA: TGTGCCAGCAGCCTCAGGGGGCGAGCGGGAGAGCAGTACTTC. It encodes CASSLRGRAGEQYF.

J is TRBJ2-6 and V is TRBV6-6; D is possibly TRBD1 (5 bases). V lost 5 bases to trimming and J lost 2 bases, with 7 bases between them. CDR3 length equals 14 residues. The germline gives CDR1 MNHNY, CDR2 SVGAGI (reference sequence). The CDR3 nucleotides are TGTGCCAGCAGTGACAGCACTGGGGCCAACGTCCTGACTTTC. Its translation: CASSDSTGANVLTF.

The J gene is TRBJ1-4, the V gene TRBV5-1, with 8 bases that match TRBD1. This CDR3 is built from 18 residues. V was pared by 3 bases and J by 0 bases, with 10 bases of the junction left unmatched. The germline gives CDR1 SGHRS, CDR2 YFSETQ. This CDR3 reads CASSSRIRGPATNEKLFF. For the CDR3, the DNA is TGCGCCAGCAGCTCGAGGATCAGGGGGCCCGCAACTAATGAAAAACTGTTTTTT. Full variable domain (outside the CDR3, taken from reference TRBV5-1 and TRBJ1-4): KAGVTQTPRYLIKTRGQQVTLSCSPISGHRSVSWYQQTPGQGLQFLFEYFSETQRNKGNFPGRFSGRQFSNSRSEMNVSTLELGDSALYLCASSSRIRGPATNEKLFFGSGTQLSVL.

The chain recombines TRBV28 with TRBJ1-1; 8 nucleotides line up with TRBD1. CDR1 and CDR2 from the germline V gene are MDHEN and SYDVKM. The CDR3 covers 13 residues. Trimming cost V 9 bases and J 2 bases; bases outside gene matches: 5. CDR3 DNA: TGTGCCAGTTTCGGACAGGGCAACACTGAAGCTTTCTTT. Translated, it gives CASFGQGNTEAFF.

The chain joins TRBV5-1 to TRBJ1-2; 7 bases line up with TRBD1. CDR3 length equals 15 residues. Losses at the gene ends were 0 bases for V and 0 bases for J; bases not matched to a gene: 2. Germline V gene lookup returns CDR1 SGHRS and CDR2 YFSETQ. This CDR3 is CASSLVGTANYGYTF. The CDR3 DNA reads as TGCGCCAGCAGCTTGGTTGGGACAGCTAACTATGGCTACACCTTC.

The chain couples TRBV29-1 to TRBJ2-7; D possibly corresponds to TRBD2 (6 bases). V gave up 4 bases and J gave up 1 base, with 11 bases separating them. CDR3 length: 13 amino acids. Germline V lookup: CDR1 SQVTM, CDR2 ANQGSEA. The CDR3 bases are TGCAGCGTTGGCCCGGGGGATTCCTACGAGCAGTACTTC. Its protein product is CSVGPGDSYEQYF.

This clone was found once. This sequence joins TRBV9 and TRBJ2-5; the match to TRBD2 covers 8 bases. This CDR3 is 16 amino acids long. Germline V gene data show CDR1 as SGDLS and CDR2 as YYNGEE. The V gene end was trimmed by 4 bases and the J gene end by 4 bases; junction bases not matched to a gene: 12. DNA for the CDR3: TGTGCCAGCAGCCCCAGGGGATTAAGCGGGGGAGAGACCCAGTACTTC. Protein sequence: CASSPRGLSGGETQYF.

The chain links TRBV5-1 to TRBJ2-3, with 7 bases fitting TRBD1. This CDR3 comprises 16 residues. V lost 2 bases and J lost 8; bases outside the gene matches: 14. Per the germline V gene, CDR1 is SGHRS and CDR2 is YFSETQ. The CDR3 is CASSFPGQRGGGTQYF. In DNA, the CDR3 is TGCGCCAGCAGCTTTCCGGGACAGAGAGGCGGAGGTACGCAGTATTTT.

The chain has TRBV27 and TRBJ2-3, with D possibly TRBD2 on 6 matching bases. CDR1 and CDR2 from the germline V gene are MNHEY and SMNVEV (reference sequence). V lost 1 base and J 3 bases, leaving 8 bases between the germline ends. The CDR3 contains 14 residues. The CDR3 sequence: CASSLFRGTDTQYF. The CDR3 coding sequence is TGTGCCAGCAGTTTATTTCGGGGGACAGATACGCAGTATTTT.

This sequence joins TRBV4-1 and TRBJ1-1; tentatively, D is TRBD1 (5 bases). This CDR3 comprises 13 residues. Between the trimmed V and J ends, which lost 3 bases and 4 bases, there was a span of 9 bases. Germline loops: CDR1 MGHRA, CDR2 YSYEKL. The CDR3 is CASSHRVSTEAFF. The CDR3 coding sequence is TGCGCCAGCAGCCACAGGGTTTCCACTGAAGCTTTCTTT.

J is TRBJ1-1 and V is TRBV27; tentatively, D is TRBD1 (5 bases). The ends were cut back, 4 bases at V and 4 bases at J, with 10 bases in the middle. Germline V gene lookup returns CDR1 MNHEY and CDR2 SMNVEV (reference sequence). CDR3 length: 13 residues. CDR3 in amino acids: CASSWGVGTEAFF. The CDR3 coding sequence is TGTGCCAGCAGTTGGGGGGTGGGCACTGAAGCTTTCTTT.